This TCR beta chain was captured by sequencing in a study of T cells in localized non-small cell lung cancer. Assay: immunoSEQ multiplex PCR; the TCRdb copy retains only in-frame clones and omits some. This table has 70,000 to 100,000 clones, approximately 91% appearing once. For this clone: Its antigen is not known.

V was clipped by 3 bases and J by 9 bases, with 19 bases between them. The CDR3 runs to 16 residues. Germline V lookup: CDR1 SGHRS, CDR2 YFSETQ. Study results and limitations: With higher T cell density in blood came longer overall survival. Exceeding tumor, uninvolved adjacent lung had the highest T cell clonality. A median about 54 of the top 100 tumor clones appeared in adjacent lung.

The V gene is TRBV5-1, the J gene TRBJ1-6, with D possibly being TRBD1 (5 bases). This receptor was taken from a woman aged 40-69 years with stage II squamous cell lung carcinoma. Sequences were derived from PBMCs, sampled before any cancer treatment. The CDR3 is CASSSGEGTGVSPLHF. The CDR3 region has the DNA TGCGCCAGCAGCTCTGGGGAGGGAACGGGGGTTTCACCCCTCCACTTT.